This T cell receptor (beta chain) originates from a study of shared clonotypes between healthy human individuals. The naive CD8 subset, CD45RO-negative cells positively selected for CCR7, excluded terminally differentiated effector memory CD45RA+ cells. Assay: immunoSEQ multiplex PCR; the TCRdb copy retains only in-frame clones and omits some. The sample shows some 2.1 million clones, roughly 95% of them seen only once. Germline loops: CDR1 SNHLY, CDR2 FYNNEI. CDR3 size: 14 residues. After removal of 6 bases from V and 2 bases from J, the junction contained 6 bases not matched to a gene. The TCR was taken from a young man in good health. Some clones in this sample may be carry-over from other donors' samples. The specimen was naive CD8+ T cells from PBMCs. V is TRBV2 and J is TRBJ1-1; 7 positions agree with TRBD1. The CDR3 nucleotides are TGTGCCAGCAGCGTAGACAGGGTCAACACTGAAGCTTTCTTT. The encoded protein is CASSVDRVNTEAFF.